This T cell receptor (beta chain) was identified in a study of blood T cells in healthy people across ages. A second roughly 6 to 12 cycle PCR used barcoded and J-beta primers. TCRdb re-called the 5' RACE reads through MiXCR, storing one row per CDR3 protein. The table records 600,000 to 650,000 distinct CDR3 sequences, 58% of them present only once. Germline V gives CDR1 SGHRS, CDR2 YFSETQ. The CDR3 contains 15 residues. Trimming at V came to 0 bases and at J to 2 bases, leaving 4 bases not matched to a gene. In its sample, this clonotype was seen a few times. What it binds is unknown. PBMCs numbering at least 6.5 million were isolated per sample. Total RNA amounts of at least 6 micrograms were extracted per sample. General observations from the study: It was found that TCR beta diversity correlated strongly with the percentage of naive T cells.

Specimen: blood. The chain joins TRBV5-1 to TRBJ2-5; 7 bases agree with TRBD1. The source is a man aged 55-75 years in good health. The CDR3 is CASSLVPGQQETQYF. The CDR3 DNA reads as TGCGCCAGCAGCTTGGTCCCGGGACAGCAAGAGACCCAGTACTTC.